A single sample gave rise to the 9 T cell receptor beta chains below, sequenced in a study of identical twins. From the 5' RACE reads, TCRdb called clonotypes with MiXCR, one entry per CDR3 protein. The table lists 420,000 or so distinct CDR3 sequences, about 18% of them singletons, with roughly 12% in the top ten. Source material: naive T cells sorted from blood. The receptors stem from a man aged 45-65 years in good health.

This clonotype was counted a few times. The genes are TRBV20-1 and TRBJ1-4, with a weak D call TRBD1 (5 bases). The germline CDR1 and CDR2 sequences are DFQATT and SNEGSKA (reference sequence). The ends were cut back, 2 bases at V and 8 bases at J, with 15 bases in the middle. The CDR3 spans 14 residues. This CDR3 reads CSARPGPPKEKLFF. CDR3 nucleotides: TGCAGTGCTAGACCGGGGCCCCCGAAGGAAAAACTGTTTTTT.

In its sample, this clonotype was seen many times. This chain uses TRBV6-2 or TRBV6-3 with TRBJ2-1, with D perhaps TRBD2 (6 bases). CDR3 length equals 17 residues. The V gene lost 2 bases and the J gene lost 2 bases, with 16 bases spanning the gap. The germline gives CDR1 MNHEY, CDR2 SVGEGT. CDR3 DNA sequence: TGTGCCAGCAGTTACAATAGGGAGGAGGAGACCTACAATGAGCAGTTCTTC. Protein sequence: CASSYNREEETYNEQFF.

This clonotype was seen repeatedly, ten times or more. This chain links TRBV12-3 or TRBV12-4 with TRBJ2-1, with no clear D. Trimming shortened V by 1 base and J by 1 base, and 5 bases separated the two germline ends. The CDR3 spans 14 residues. CDR3 residues: CASSLGVSYNEQFF. The CDR3 DNA reads TGTGCCAGCAGTTTAGGGGTGTCCTACAATGAGCAGTTCTTC.

In its sample, this clonotype was seen many times. V gene TRBV28 combines with J gene TRBJ1-2, with unresolved D. The germline CDR1 and CDR2 sequences are MDHEN and SYDVKM. V lost 4 bases, J lost 2 bases, and 11 bases lay in between. This CDR3 comprises 14 residues. The chain's CDR3 is CASSSGGQNYGYTF. Written as DNA, the CDR3 is TGTGCCAGCAGTTCGGGCGGCCAGAACTATGGCTACACCTTC.

The table lists this clonotype with a few counts. This chain links TRBV28 with TRBJ2-1; TRBD1 matches 9 bases. Germline CDR1 reads MDHEN; CDR2 reads SYDVKM. After removal of 6 bases from V and 9 bases from J, the junction contained 6 bases not matched to a gene. The CDR3 totals 13 residues. The CDR3 reads CASRYRGRGEQFF. The CDR3 DNA sequence: TGTGCCAGCAGGTACAGGGGGCGGGGTGAGCAGTTCTTC.

CDR3 DNA: TGTGCCAGCAGCGTACTAGCGGGAGAAAACGAGCAGTACTTC. It specifies CASSVLAGENEQYF. This sequence joins TRBV27 and TRBJ2-7; 11 nucleotides agree with TRBD2. The CDR3 has 14 amino acids. Germline-derived CDR1 and CDR2 are MNHEY and SMNVEV (reference sequence). V lost 6 bases to trimming and J lost 5 bases; unmatched junction nucleotides: 6.

This clonotype has a handful of counts. The chain links TRBV5-1 to TRBJ2-5; TRBD2 is a possible D gene (6 bases). The germline CDR1 and CDR2 sequences are SGHRS and YFSETQ. This CDR3 is 16 amino acids long. V was shortened by 4 bases and J by 0 bases, with 16 bases between the two germline ends. This chain's CDR3 is CASSLSSVYYQETQYF. CDR3 sequence (DNA): TGCGCCAGCAGCCTGTCTAGCGTCTATTACCAAGAGACCCAGTACTTC.

The V call is TRBV7-9, the J call TRBJ2-1, with TRBD1 matching 8 bases. The CDR3 sequence is 13 residues long. Germline CDR1 and CDR2: SEHNR and FQNEAQ (reference sequence). V lost 5 bases, J lost 13 bases, and 10 bases stayed unmatched. CDR3 in amino acids: CASSQTQTGVQFF. The CDR3 DNA reads as TGTGCCAGCAGCCAAACCCAGACAGGGGTCCAGTTCTTC.

This clonotype was detected only once. V is TRBV2 and J is TRBJ2-7, with D possibly being TRBD1 or TRBD2 (5 bases each). Germline-derived CDR1 and CDR2 are SNHLY and FYNNEI. This CDR3 has 15 amino acids. V gave up 5 bases and J gave up 1 base, with 15 bases separating them. Here the CDR3 DNA reads TGTGCCAGCAGTTCCGGGACCGTAACATCCTACGAGCAGTACTTC. It is translated as CASSSGTVTSYEQYF.